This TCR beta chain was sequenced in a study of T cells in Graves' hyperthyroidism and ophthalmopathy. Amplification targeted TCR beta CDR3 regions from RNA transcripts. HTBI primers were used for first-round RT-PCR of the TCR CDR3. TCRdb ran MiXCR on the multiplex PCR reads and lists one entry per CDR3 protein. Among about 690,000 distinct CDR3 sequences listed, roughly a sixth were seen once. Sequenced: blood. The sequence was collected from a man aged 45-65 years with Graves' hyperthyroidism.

The CDR3 DNA is TGCAGTGCTAGAGATCACAGGGGGACCAATCAGCCCCAGCATTTT. It codes for CSARDHRGTNQPQHF. This chain joins TRBV20-1 and TRBJ1-5; 8 bases fit TRBD1. This CDR3 contains 15 residues. From germline, CDR1 is DFQATT and CDR2 SNEGSKA (reference sequence). The junction had 4 bases not matched to a gene; V was cut back by 0 bases and J by 3 bases.